These 14 T cell receptor beta chains originate from one sample sequenced in a study of blood T cell repertoires in COVID-19. Generated by immunoSEQ multiplex PCR, the TCRdb table keeps only in-frame clones and is missing some. The sample holds 210,000 or so clones; approximately 90% are singletons and the top ten take roughly 3%. What was sequenced was peripheral blood. The receptors were gathered from a man aged 25 to 40 with COVID-19, enrolled during active disease.

J is TRBJ1-2 and V is TRBV4-2, with D perhaps TRBD1 (5 bases). The germline V gene has CDR1 LGHNA and CDR2 YNFKEQ. Between the trimmed V and J ends, which lost 0 bases and 10 bases, there was a span of 9 bases. The CDR3 is 12 residues long. CDR3 sequence: CASSQDRGAYTF. CDR3 nucleotide sequence: TGTGCCAGCAGCCAAGATCGCGGGGCCTACACCTTC.

The chain links TRBV6-1 to TRBJ1-6, with D unclear. Between the trimmed V and J ends, which lost 2 bases and 6 bases, there was a span of 8 bases. The CDR3 loop spans 14 amino acids. The germline V gene encodes CDR1 MNHNS and CDR2 SASEGT. The CDR3 DNA reads as TGTGCCAGCAGTGAATGGCCGGGTAATTCACCCCTCCACTTT. Protein: CASSEWPGNSPLHF.

This clone was counted a single time. The rearrangement joins TRBV7-9 to TRBJ2-5; TRBD1 matches at 7 bases. CDR3 length equals 16 residues. Germline CDR1 reads SEHNR; CDR2 reads FQNEAQ (reference sequence). The J segment lost 4 bases and the V segment lost 5 bases, leaving 13 bases of the junction unmatched. The CDR3 DNA follows: TGTGCCAGCAGCCCGGACAGGACGGGATCAAGAGAGACCCAGTACTTC. This encodes CASSPDRTGSRETQYF.

This chain joins TRBV6-2 or TRBV6-3 and TRBJ1-1; 10 bases are a match to TRBD1. The V gene's germline CDR1 is MNHEY and CDR2 SVGEGT. The CDR3 is 14 residues long. Trimming took 5 bases from V and 5 from J; bases not matched to a gene: 5. The CDR3, as DNA: TGTGCCAGCAGTGAGACAGGGGGCAGGACTGAAGCTTTCTTT. This gives the protein CASSETGGRTEAFF.

The chain links TRBV7-9 to TRBJ1-2; D may be TRBD1 (5 bases). Trimming pared 3 bases from V and 4 bases from J, leaving 9 bases between. Germline CDR1 is SEHNR and CDR2 is FQNEAQ (reference sequence). The CDR3 is 13 residues long. The CDR3 nucleotides are TGTGCCAGCAGCTTGGGCCAGGGCTATGGCTACACCTTC. Translating it yields CASSLGQGYGYTF.

This clone was seen a handful of times. The genes are TRBV27 and TRBJ1-1, with D possibly being TRBD1 (5 bases). The CDR3 is 12 amino acids. V was trimmed by 3 bases and J by 11 bases, leaving 13 bases between them. Per the germline V gene, CDR1 is MNHEY and CDR2 is SMNVEV (reference sequence). The CDR3 is CASSFRDVWAFF. In nucleotides, the CDR3 is TGTGCCAGCAGTTTCAGGGATGTCTGGGCTTTCTTT.

CDR3 loop: CASNRQGDTYEQYF. The CDR3 nucleotides read TGCGCCAGCAATCGCCAGGGCGATACCTACGAGCAGTACTTC. The genes are TRBV5-1 and TRBJ2-7, with a tentative D call TRBD1 (5 bases). Germline CDR1 reads SGHRS; CDR2 reads YFSETQ. Trimming pared 6 bases from V and 2 bases from J, leaving 15 bases between. The CDR3 extends over 14 amino acids.

The J gene is TRBJ1-2, the V gene TRBV5-1; 9 positions agree with TRBD1. The CDR3 has 16 residues. V shed 4 bases, J shed 4 bases, and the junction held 11 bases outside the gene matches. Per germline, CDR1 SGHRS and CDR2 YFSETQ. This chain's CDR3 is CASSPGTGFIVYGYTF. The CDR3 DNA sequence: TGCGCCAGCAGCCCTGGGACAGGGTTCATAGTCTATGGCTACACCTTC.

The chain's CDR3 is CASSLKGLVWGEQFF. DNA for the CDR3: TGTGCCAGCAGCTTAAAGGGACTAGTCTGGGGTGAGCAGTTCTTC. The gene calls are TRBV7-9 and TRBJ2-1; 8 nucleotides match TRBD2. J lost 9 bases, V lost 2 bases, and 9 bases had no gene match. Per the germline V gene, CDR1 is SEHNR and CDR2 is FQNEAQ (reference sequence). This CDR3 contains 15 residues. The full variable domain, with the rest looked up from reference TRBV7-9 and TRBJ2-1, is DTGVSQNPRHKITKRGQNVTFRCDPISEHNRLYWYRQTLGQGPEFLTYFQNEAQLEKSRLLSDRFSAERPKGSFSTLEIQRTEQGDSAMYLCASSLKGLVWGEQFFGPGTRLTVL.

The rearrangement uses TRBV18 and TRBJ2-6, with 9 bases aligning to TRBD1. CDR1 is KGHSH, CDR2 LQKENI, per germline. The CDR3 is 18 residues long. V lost 3 bases to trimming and J lost 0 bases; unmatched junction nucleotides: 6. CDR3 DNA: TGTGCCAGCTCACCCGCCGGGACAGGGCGCTCTGGGGCCAACGTCCTGACTTTC. It translates to CASSPAGTGRSGANVLTF.

The chain employs TRBV19 and TRBJ1-2, with D perhaps TRBD1 (6 bases). CDR3 length: 15 amino acids. The germline CDR1 and CDR2 sequences are LNHDA and SQIVND (reference sequence). V was trimmed by 6 bases and J by 5 bases, leaving 19 bases between them. In nucleotides, the CDR3 is TGTGCCAGTAGCCCAACTACAGGGAATCGGTATGGCTACACCTTC. Its protein product is CASSPTTGNRYGYTF. The complete variable domain, with remaining parts taken from reference TRBV19 and TRBJ1-2, reads DGGITQSPKYLFRKEGQNVTLSCEQNLNHDAMYWYRQDPGQGLRLIYYSQIVNDFQKGDIAEGYSVSREKKESFPLTVTSAQKNPTAFYLCASSPTTGNRYGYTFGSGTRLTVV.

The chain uses TRBV6-6 and TRBJ1-1; 8 nucleotides match TRBD1. The CDR3 covers 16 residues. V lost 6 bases and J lost 0; bases outside the gene matches: 9. Per germline, CDR1 MNHNY and CDR2 SVGAGI (reference sequence). The CDR3 sequence: CASRDDRGYLNTEAFF. The CDR3 region has the DNA TGTGCCAGCAGGGATGACAGGGGCTATTTGAACACTGAAGCTTTCTTT.

V is TRBV19 and J is TRBJ1-2; D may be TRBD1 (6 bases). This CDR3 is 13 amino acids long. The germline CDR1 and CDR2 sequences are LNHDA and SQIVND (reference sequence). Trimming left V 7 bases short and J 3 bases short, with 12 bases between. The CDR3 sequence: CASNAGVDYGYTF. For the CDR3, the DNA is TGTGCCAGTAACGCAGGGGTGGACTATGGCTACACCTTC.

The chain recombines TRBV5-8 with TRBJ1-6, with TRBD1 matching over 7 bases. This CDR3 comprises 15 residues. V trimming: 4 bases; J trimming: 5 bases; junction bases outside the gene matches: 6. The germline V gene has CDR1 SGHTS and CDR2 YDEGEE. The CDR3 DNA sequence: TGTGCCAGCAGCAGGATAGACAGGGATAATTCACCCCTCCACTTT. Translating it yields CASSRIDRDNSPLHF.